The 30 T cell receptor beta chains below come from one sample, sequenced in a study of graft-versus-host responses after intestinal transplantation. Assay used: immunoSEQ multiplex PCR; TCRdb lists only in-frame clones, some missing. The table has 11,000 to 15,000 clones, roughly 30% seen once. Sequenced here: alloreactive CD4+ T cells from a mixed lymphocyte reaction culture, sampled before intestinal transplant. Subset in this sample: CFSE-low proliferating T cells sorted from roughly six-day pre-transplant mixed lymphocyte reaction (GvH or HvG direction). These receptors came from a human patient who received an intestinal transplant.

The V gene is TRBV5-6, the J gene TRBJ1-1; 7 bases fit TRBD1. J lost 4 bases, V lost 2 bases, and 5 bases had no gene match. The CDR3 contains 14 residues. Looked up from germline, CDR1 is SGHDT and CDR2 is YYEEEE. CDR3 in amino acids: CASSFPGGSTEAFF. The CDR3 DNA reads TGTGCCAGCAGCTTCCCAGGGGGTTCCACTGAAGCTTTCTTT.

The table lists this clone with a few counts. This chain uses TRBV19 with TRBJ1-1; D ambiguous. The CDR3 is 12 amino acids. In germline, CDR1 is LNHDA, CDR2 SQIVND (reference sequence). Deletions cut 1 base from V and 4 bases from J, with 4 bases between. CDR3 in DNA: TGTGCCAGTAGTATAGTGGCCACTGAAGCTTTCTTT. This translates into CASSIVATEAFF.

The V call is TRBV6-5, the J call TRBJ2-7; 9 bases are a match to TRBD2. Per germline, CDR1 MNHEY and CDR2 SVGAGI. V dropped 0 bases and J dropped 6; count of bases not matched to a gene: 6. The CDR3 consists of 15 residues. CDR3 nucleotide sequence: TGTGCCAGCAGTTACTCGAGGCGGGAGGGTTCCGAGCAGTACTTC. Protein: CASSYSRREGSEQYF.

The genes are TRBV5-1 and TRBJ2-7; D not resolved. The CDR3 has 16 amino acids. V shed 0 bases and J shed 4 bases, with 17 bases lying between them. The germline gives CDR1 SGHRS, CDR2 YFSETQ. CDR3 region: CASSLGAIPGSYEQYF. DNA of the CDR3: TGCGCCAGCAGCTTGGGGGCCATTCCTGGTAGTTACGAGCAGTACTTC.

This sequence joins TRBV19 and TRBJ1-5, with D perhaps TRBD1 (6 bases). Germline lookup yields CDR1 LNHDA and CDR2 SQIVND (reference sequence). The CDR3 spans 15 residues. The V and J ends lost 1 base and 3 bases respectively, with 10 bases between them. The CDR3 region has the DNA TGTGCCAGTAGTATAGCAGGGGCCCTCAATCAGCCCCAGCATTTT. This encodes CASSIAGALNQPQHF.

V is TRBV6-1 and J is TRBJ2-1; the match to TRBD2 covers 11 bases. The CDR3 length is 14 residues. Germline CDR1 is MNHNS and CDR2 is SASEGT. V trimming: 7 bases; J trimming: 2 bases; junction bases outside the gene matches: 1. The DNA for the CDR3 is TGTGCCAGCAAGACTAGCGGGACCTACAATGAGCAGTTCTTC. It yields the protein CASKTSGTYNEQFF.

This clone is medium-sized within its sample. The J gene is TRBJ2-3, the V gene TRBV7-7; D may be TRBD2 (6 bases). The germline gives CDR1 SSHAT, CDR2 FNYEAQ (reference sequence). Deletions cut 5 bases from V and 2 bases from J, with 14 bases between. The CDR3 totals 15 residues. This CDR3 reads CASSRDGGPTDTQYF. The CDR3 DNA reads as TGTGCCAGCAGCCGGGACGGGGGTCCCACAGATACGCAGTATTTT.

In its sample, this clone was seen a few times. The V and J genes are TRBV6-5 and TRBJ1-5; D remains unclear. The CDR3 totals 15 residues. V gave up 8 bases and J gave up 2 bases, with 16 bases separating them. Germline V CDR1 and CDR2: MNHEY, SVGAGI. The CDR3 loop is CASSVVFSGNQPQHF. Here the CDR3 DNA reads TGTGCCAGCTCTGTGGTATTTTCAGGCAATCAGCCCCAGCATTTT.

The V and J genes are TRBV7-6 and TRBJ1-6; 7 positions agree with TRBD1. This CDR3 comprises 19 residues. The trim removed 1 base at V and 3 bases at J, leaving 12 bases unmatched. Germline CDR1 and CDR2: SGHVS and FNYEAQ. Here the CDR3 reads CASSLEVATGRLYNSPLHF. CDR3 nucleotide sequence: TGTGCCAGCAGCTTAGAGGTGGCGACAGGGAGACTCTATAATTCACCCCTCCACTTT.

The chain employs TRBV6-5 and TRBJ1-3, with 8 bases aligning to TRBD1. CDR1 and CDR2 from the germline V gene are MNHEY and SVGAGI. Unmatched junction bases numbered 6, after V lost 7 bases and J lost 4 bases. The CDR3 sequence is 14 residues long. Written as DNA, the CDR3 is TGTGCCAGCACCACAGGGGGGTCCGGAAACACCATATATTTT. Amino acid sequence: CASTTGGSGNTIYF.

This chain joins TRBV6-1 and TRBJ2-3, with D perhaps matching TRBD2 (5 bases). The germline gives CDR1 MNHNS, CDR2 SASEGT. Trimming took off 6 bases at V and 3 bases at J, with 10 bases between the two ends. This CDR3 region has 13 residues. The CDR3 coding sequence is TGTGCCAGCAGACGCCCGGGGACAGATACGCAGTATTTT. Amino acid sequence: CASRRPGTDTQYF.

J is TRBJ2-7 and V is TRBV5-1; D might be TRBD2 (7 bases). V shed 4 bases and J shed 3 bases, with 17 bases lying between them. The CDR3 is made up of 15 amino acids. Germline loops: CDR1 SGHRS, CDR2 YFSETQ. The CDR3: CASSIRGEGVYEQYF. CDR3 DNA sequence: TGCGCCAGCAGCATAAGGGGGGAGGGGGTCTACGAGCAGTACTTC. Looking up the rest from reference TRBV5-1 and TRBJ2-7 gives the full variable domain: KAGVTQTPRYLIKTRGQQVTLSCSPISGHRSVSWYQQTPGQGLQFLFEYFSETQRNKGNFPGRFSGRQFSNSRSEMNVSTLELGDSALYLCASSIRGEGVYEQYFGPGTRLTVT.

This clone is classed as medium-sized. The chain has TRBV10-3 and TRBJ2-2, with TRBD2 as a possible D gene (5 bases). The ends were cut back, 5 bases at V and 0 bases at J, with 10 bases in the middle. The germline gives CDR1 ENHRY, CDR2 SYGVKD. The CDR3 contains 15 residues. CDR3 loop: CAISNTGANTGELFF. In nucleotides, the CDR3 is TGTGCCATCAGTAATACCGGGGCGAACACCGGGGAGCTGTTTTTT.

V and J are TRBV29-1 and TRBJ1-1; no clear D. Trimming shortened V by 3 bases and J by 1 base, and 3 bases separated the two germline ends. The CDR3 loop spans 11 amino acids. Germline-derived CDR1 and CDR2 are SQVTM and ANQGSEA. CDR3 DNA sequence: TGCAGCGTTGAGGGGAACACTGAAGCTTTCTTT. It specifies CSVEGNTEAFF.

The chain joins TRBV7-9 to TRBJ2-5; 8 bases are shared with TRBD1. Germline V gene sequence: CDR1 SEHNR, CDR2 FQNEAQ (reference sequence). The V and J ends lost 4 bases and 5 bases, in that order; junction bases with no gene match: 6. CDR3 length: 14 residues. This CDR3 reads CASSSYGQGETQYF. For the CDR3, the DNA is TGTGCCAGCAGCTCATACGGACAGGGTGAGACCCAGTACTTC.

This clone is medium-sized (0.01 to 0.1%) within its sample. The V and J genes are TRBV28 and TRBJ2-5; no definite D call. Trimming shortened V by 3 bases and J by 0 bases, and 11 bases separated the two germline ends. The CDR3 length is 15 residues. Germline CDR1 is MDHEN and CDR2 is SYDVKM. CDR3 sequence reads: CASSLREFNQETQYF. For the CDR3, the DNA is TGTGCCAGCAGTTTGCGAGAATTCAACCAAGAGACCCAGTACTTC.

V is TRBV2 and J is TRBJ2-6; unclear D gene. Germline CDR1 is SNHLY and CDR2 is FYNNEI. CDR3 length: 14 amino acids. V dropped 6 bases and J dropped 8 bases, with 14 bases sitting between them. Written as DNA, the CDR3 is TGTGCCAGCAGCCAATCTAGAACCACCAACGTCCTGACTTTC. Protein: CASSQSRTTNVLTF.

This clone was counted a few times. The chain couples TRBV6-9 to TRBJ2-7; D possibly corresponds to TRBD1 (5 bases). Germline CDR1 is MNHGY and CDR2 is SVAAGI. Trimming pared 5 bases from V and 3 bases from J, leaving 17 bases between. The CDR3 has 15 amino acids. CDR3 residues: CASSANYQGSYEQYF. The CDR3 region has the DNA TGTGCCAGCAGTGCAAACTATCAGGGCAGCTACGAGCAGTACTTC.

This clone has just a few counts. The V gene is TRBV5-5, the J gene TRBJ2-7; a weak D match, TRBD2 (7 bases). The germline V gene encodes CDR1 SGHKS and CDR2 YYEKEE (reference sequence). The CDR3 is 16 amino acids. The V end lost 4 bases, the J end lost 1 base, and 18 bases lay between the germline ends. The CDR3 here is CASSRGGGASSYEQYF. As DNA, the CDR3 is TGTGCCAGCAGCCGGGGCGGGGGCGCATCATCCTACGAGCAGTACTTC.

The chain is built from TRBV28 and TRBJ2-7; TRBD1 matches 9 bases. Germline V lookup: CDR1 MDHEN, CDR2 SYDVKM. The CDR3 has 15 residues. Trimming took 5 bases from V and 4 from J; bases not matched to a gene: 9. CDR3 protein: CASSHRTGAIYEQYF. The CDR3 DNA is TGTGCCAGCAGTCACCGGACAGGGGCCATTTACGAGCAGTACTTC. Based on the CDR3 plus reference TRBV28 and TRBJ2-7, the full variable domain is DVKVTQSSRYLVKRTGEKVFLECVQDMDHENMFWYRQDPGLGLRLIYFSYDVKMKEKGDIPEGYSVSREKKERFSLILESASTNQTSMYLCASSHRTGAIYEQYFGPGTRLTVT.

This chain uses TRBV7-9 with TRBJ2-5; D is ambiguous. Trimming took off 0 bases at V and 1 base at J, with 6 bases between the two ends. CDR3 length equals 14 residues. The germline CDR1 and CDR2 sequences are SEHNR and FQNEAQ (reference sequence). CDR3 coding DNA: TGTGCCAGCAGCTTAGCGGGCACCCAAGAGACCCAGTACTTC. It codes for CASSLAGTQETQYF. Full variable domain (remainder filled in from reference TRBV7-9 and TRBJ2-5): DTGVSQNPRHKITKRGQNVTFRCDPISEHNRLYWYRQTLGQGPEFLTYFQNEAQLEKSRLLSDRFSAERPKGSFSTLEIQRTEQGDSAMYLCASSLAGTQETQYFGPGTRLLVL.

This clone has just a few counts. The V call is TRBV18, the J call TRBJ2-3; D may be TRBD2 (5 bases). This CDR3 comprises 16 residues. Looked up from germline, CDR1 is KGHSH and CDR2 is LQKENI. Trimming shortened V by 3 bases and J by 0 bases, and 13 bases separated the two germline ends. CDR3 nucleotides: TGTGCCAGCTCACCTGGACTCCCGTCTAGCACAGATACGCAGTATTTT. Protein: CASSPGLPSSTDTQYF.

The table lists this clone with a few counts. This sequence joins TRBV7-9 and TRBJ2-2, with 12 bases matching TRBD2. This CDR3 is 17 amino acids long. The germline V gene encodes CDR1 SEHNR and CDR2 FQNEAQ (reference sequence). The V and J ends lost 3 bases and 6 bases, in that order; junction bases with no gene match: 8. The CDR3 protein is CASSFLAGGPKAGELFF. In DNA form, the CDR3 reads TGTGCCAGCAGCTTCCTAGCGGGAGGGCCGAAAGCCGGGGAGCTGTTTTTT.

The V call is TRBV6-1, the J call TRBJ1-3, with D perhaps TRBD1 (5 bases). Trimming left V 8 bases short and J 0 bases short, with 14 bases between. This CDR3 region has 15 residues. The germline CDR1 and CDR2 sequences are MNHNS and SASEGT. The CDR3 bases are TGTGCCAGCGGGGGGGGGACTTCCTCTGGAAACACCATATATTTT. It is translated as CASGGGTSSGNTIYF.

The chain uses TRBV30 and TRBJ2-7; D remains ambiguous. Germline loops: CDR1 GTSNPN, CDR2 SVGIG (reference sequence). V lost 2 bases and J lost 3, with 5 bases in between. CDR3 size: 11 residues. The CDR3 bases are TGTGCCTGGAGTCTTGACTACGAGCAGTACTTC. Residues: CAWSLDYEQYF.

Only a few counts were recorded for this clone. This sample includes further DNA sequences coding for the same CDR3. The CDR3 DNA follows: TGCAGCGTGGGGGGGGCAGGGGAGACCCAGTACTTC. It encodes CSVGGAGETQYF. The chain uses TRBV29-1 and TRBJ2-5; a possible D gene is TRBD2 (7 bases). V lost 6 bases and J 5 bases, leaving 13 bases between the germline ends. Germline V gives CDR1 SQVTM, CDR2 ANQGSEA. There are 12 residues in the CDR3.

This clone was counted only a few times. In DNA form, the CDR3 reads TGTGCCAGCTCACCACAAAGCACAGATACGCAGTATTTT. Translation gives CASSPQSTDTQYF. The chain links TRBV18 to TRBJ2-3; D gene uncertain. Germline CDR1 KGHSH, CDR2 LQKENI. Trimming shortened V by 1 base and J by 0 bases, and 2 bases separated the two germline ends. This CDR3 has 13 amino acids.

In nucleotides, the CDR3 is TGCGCCAGCAGCTTGGACGTCACCTACGAGCAGTACTTC. Translating it yields CASSLDVTYEQYF. V gene TRBV5-1 combines with J gene TRBJ2-5, with D unclear. The J call may be in error: the DNA end matches TRBJ2-7 better. Germline-derived CDR1 and CDR2 are SGHRS and YFSETQ. This CDR3 spans 13 amino acids.

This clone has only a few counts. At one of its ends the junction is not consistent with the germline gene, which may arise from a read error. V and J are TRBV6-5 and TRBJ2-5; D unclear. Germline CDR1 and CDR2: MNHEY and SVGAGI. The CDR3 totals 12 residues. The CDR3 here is CAISESWETQYF. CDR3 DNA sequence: TGTGCCATCAGTGAGTCGTGGGAGACCCAGTACTTC.

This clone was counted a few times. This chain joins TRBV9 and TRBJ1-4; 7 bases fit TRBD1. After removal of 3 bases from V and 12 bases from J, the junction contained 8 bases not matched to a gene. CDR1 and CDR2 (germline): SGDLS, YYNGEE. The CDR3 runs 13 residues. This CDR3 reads CASSARQGGELFF. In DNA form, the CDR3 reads TGTGCCAGCAGCGCAAGACAGGGAGGGGAACTGTTTTTT.